The present TCR beta chain was sequenced within a study of cytomegalovirus exposure and HLA in healthy donors. Points from the study as a whole: Associated with cytomegalovirus, according to the listing, were around 160 TCR beta chains. One variant, a missense change in DCLRE1C, was linked in a later analysis to TCR beta V- and J-gene trimming.

Remarks on this clone: What it recognizes is unknown.

The PCR ran on 60 Vbeta and 13 Jbeta primers. Assay used: immunoSEQ multiplex PCR; TCRdb lists only in-frame clones, some missing. This sample has about 230,000 clones; 85% occur once, and the top ten carry roughly 0.24%. The CDR3 loop spans 13 amino acids. The germline gives CDR1 MNHEY, CDR2 SVGAGI. V was clipped by 10 bases and J by 9 bases; unmatched bases: 11. The origin of this receptor is a girl aged 2 to 9 in good health and CMV-seronegative. The specimen was PBMCs. The genes are TRBV6-5 and TRBJ2-1, with 8 bases lining up with TRBD2. The CDR3 loop reads CATTQDGGGEQFF. The DNA of the CDR3 is TGTGCCACAACCCAGGACGGGGGGGGTGAGCAGTTCTTC.